A single sample is the source of the 6 T cell receptor beta chains below, sequenced in a study of a mutant IDH1 vaccine in newly diagnosed glioma. Their recognized antigens are unknown. Profiling relied on immunoSEQ multiplex PCR, and the TCRdb table lists in-frame clones only, not all of them. The sample records more than 30,000 clones, 65% to 85% being singletons. Time point in this sample: week 47, end of study. Topical imiquimod was applied with each vaccine dose, which held 300 ug of mutant IDH1 20-mer peptide. Material: PBMCs, obtained from a glioma patient whose treatment included an IDH1 peptide vaccine. These receptors were taken from a man in his thirties or forties with glioma.

This clone showed up just once. This chain joins TRBV7-2 and TRBJ1-2, with D maybe TRBD1 (5 bases). Germline values: CDR1 SGHTA, CDR2 FQGNSA. Trimming left V 5 bases short and J 4 bases short, with 23 bases between. CDR3 length: 17 residues. The CDR3 region has the DNA TGTGCCAGCAGCCTCGTCCCAACCGGCGGGGGTCCCTATGGCTACACCTTC. Translating it yields CASSLVPTGGGPYGYTF.

The rearrangement links TRBV5-1 to TRBJ2-3, with D perhaps TRBD1 (5 bases). The V end was cut by 0 bases, the J end by 1 base, with 12 bases between. This CDR3 has 16 residues. Germline CDR1 is SGHRS and CDR2 is YFSETQ. CDR3 sequence reads: CASSLVGARGTDTQYF. The CDR3 coding sequence is TGCGCCAGCAGCTTGGTAGGGGCTAGGGGCACAGATACGCAGTATTTT.

CDR3 DNA: TGTGCCAGCAGTTATGGGTTTCCCCAGCCCCAGCATTTT. Its translation: CASSYGFPQPQHF. The genes are TRBV6-6 and TRBJ1-5; D not certain. The germline V gene encodes CDR1 MNHNY and CDR2 SVGAGI (reference sequence). This CDR3 has 13 residues. V lost 3 bases, J lost 7 bases, and 10 bases lay in between.

V usage is TRBV5-1 and J usage is TRBJ1-1; maybe TRBD1 (5 bases). The CDR3 covers 15 residues. V shed 4 bases and J shed 0 bases, with 13 bases lying between them. Germline CDR1 is SGHRS and CDR2 is YFSETQ. The CDR3 nucleotides read TGCGCCAGCAGCCCAGGGAGGGGTTTGAACACTGAAGCTTTCTTT. Translated, it gives CASSPGRGLNTEAFF.

This clone was observed a handful of times. The chain combines TRBV4-2 with TRBJ1-4; 8 nucleotides line up with TRBD1. CDR1 and CDR2 from the germline V gene are LGHNA and YNFKEQ. With 2 bases clipped from V and 3 bases from J, the junction kept 5 bases outside the gene matches. This CDR3 comprises 16 residues. The CDR3 DNA is TGTGCCAGCAGCCAACTAAGACAGGGGTCTAATGAAAAACTGTTTTTT. It specifies CASSQLRQGSNEKLFF.

J is TRBJ2-7 and V is TRBV7-2; 9 nucleotides agree with TRBD2. Per germline, CDR1 SGHTA and CDR2 FQGNSA. Trimming took 1 base from V and 7 from J; bases not matched to a gene: 14. CDR3 length: 17 residues. In DNA form, the CDR3 reads TGTGCCAGCAGCTTAGTCGGTAGTGGGACTAGCTCGGGAGAGCAGTACTTC. It specifies CASSLVGSGTSSGEQYF. The full variable domain, in which reference TRBV7-2 and TRBJ2-7 provide the parts outside the CDR3, is GAGVSQSPSNKVTEKGKDVELRCDPISGHTALYWYRQSLGQGLEFLIYFQGNSAPDKSGLPSDRFSAERTGGSVSTLTIQRTQQEDSAVYLCASSLVGSGTSSGEQYFGPGTRLTVT.